The 23 T cell receptor beta chains below all came from one sample that was sequenced in a study of T cells in Graves' hyperthyroidism and ophthalmopathy. The source material, RNA transcripts, was used to amplify TCR beta CDR3 regions. HTBI primers were the set used in a first-round RT-PCR of the TCR CDR3. MiXCR, run by TCRdb on the multiplex PCR reads, gives a single entry per CDR3 protein. The sample carries 200,000 to 250,000 distinct CDR3 sequences, 18% recorded once. Specimen: blood. The source of these receptors is a man aged 35-49 years with Graves' hyperthyroidism.

This clonotype was seen more than once but under ten times. The chain carries TRBV15 and TRBJ1-2; D might be TRBD1 (5 bases). V was shortened by 0 bases and J by 7 bases, with 15 bases between the two germline ends. CDR3 size: 15 residues. The germline CDR1 and CDR2 sequences are LNHNV and YYDKDF (reference sequence). CDR3 region: CATSRDLAGSGGYTF. The CDR3 DNA sequence: TGTGCCACCAGCAGAGATTTGGCAGGGTCCGGTGGCTACACCTTC.

The sample holds many counts of this clonotype. The chain uses TRBV3-1 and TRBJ1-4, with D possibly TRBD1 on 5 matching bases. V lost 4 bases and J 5 bases, leaving 17 bases between the germline ends. Germline CDR1 and CDR2: LGHDT and YNNKEL (reference sequence). The CDR3 is made up of 16 amino acids. The CDR3 here is CASSLSKGRRNEKLFF. In nucleotides, the CDR3 is TGTGCCAGCAGCCTGAGTAAGGGGCGAAGGAATGAAAAACTGTTTTTT.

On this clonotype: This may arise from a read error, as a much more abundant clone is one base away. The DNA of the CDR3 is TGTGCCATCAGTGAAGCGCCCGGAGTTAGCAATCAGCCCCAGCATTTT. Translated: CAISEAPGVSNQPQHF. The chain has TRBV10-3 and TRBJ1-5; D remains unclear. Trimming took 3 bases from V and 0 from J, leaving 12 bases between them. Germline lookup yields CDR1 ENHRY and CDR2 SYGVKD. There are 16 residues in the CDR3.

The J gene is TRBJ2-1, the V gene TRBV15; the D call may be TRBD1 or TRBD2 (6 bases each). The CDR3 totals 16 residues. Germline V gene lookup returns CDR1 LNHNV and CDR2 YYDKDF (reference sequence). The V and J ends lost 0 bases and 2 bases respectively, with 11 bases between them. The CDR3 DNA reads TGTGCCACCAGCAGAGATGGCGGGACAACCTACAATGAGCAGTTCTTC. Encoded protein: CATSRDGGTTYNEQFF.

This clonotype has only one observation. A much bigger clone sits one base away, suggesting this may be a read error. The gene calls are TRBV20-1 and TRBJ1-4; D perhaps matches TRBD1 (6 bases). Germline V CDR1 and CDR2: DFQATT, SNEGSKA (reference sequence). CDR3 length: 14 residues. The DNA of the CDR3 is TGCAGTGCTAGAGGGACAGCAAATAATAAAAAACTGTTTTTT. Translation: CSARGTANNKKLFF.

This clonotype was found a few times. V and J are TRBV5-4 and TRBJ1-3; the D gene is possibly TRBD1 (5 bases). V was clipped by 0 bases and J by 2 bases, with 6 bases between them. CDR1 SGHNT and CDR2 YYREEE come from the germline V gene (reference sequence). This CDR3 region has 14 residues. Here the CDR3 reads CASSLVGAGNTIYF. CDR3 DNA sequence: TGTGCCAGCAGCTTGGTAGGGGCTGGAAACACCATATATTTT.

This clonotype was observed at least ten times. This sequence joins TRBV2 and TRBJ2-7; D not certain. CDR3 length equals 17 residues. Germline V gene sequence: CDR1 SNHLY, CDR2 FYNNEI. V lost 1 base to trimming and J lost 2 bases, with 18 bases between them. CDR3 DNA sequence: TGTGCCAGCAGTGAAGGCGCCGGACCCAAGTCCCCCTACGAGCAGTACTTC. Encoded protein: CASSEGAGPKSPYEQYF.

This rearrangement joins TRBV7-2 to TRBJ1-5; 7 bases align to TRBD1. There are 14 residues in the CDR3. In germline, CDR1 is SGHTA, CDR2 FQGNSA. J gave up 3 bases and V 5 bases, and 4 bases lay outside the gene matches. In DNA, the CDR3 is TGTGCCAGCAGCGCGGGACAGATCAATCAGCCCCAGCATTTT. It encodes CASSAGQINQPQHF.

There are a few counts of this clonotype. This rearrangement joins TRBV19 to TRBJ2-7; a possible D gene is TRBD1 (6 bases). The CDR3 contains 15 residues. V dropped 3 bases and J dropped 2 bases, with 14 bases sitting between them. Germline V gene data show CDR1 as LNHDA and CDR2 as SQIVND (reference sequence). CDR3 in DNA: TGTGCCAGTAGTATTAGGCCAGGGGTGACCTACGAGCAGTACTTC. Translation gives CASSIRPGVTYEQYF.

Many counts were recorded for this clonotype. This chain uses TRBV15 with TRBJ2-7; 8 bases match TRBD1. J gave up 3 bases and V 0 bases, and 10 bases lay outside the gene matches. The CDR3 totals 17 residues. Per the germline V gene, CDR1 is LNHNV and CDR2 is YYDKDF (reference sequence). This CDR3 reads CATSRDLDREAYYEQYF. DNA for the CDR3: TGTGCCACCAGCAGAGATTTGGACAGGGAGGCCTACTACGAGCAGTACTTC.

About this clonotype: This may be a read error, as it is one base from a much larger clone. The V gene is TRBV18, the J gene TRBJ2-3; D perhaps matches TRBD1 (5 bases). The CDR3 totals 14 residues. CDR1 and CDR2 (germline): KGHSH, LQKENI. CDR3 protein: CASSKQATTHTQYF. DNA for the CDR3: TGTGCCAGCTCTAAACAGGCAACCACACATACGCAGTATTTT.

The CDR3 loop is CASSPSEGTFKNIQYF. The DNA of the CDR3 is TGCGCCAGCAGCCCATCTGAAGGAACGTTCAAAAACATTCAGTACTTC. This rearrangement joins TRBV4-3 to TRBJ2-4; D gene ambiguous. Germline V gene data show CDR1 as LGHNA and CDR2 as YSLEER. V was cut by 4 bases and J by 3 bases, with 16 bases left in between. This CDR3 spans 16 amino acids.

The chain has TRBV12-3 or TRBV12-4 and TRBJ1-5, with D uncertain. V dropped 6 bases and J dropped 9 bases, with 21 bases sitting between them. This CDR3 has 15 residues. CDR3 nucleotides: TGTGCCAGCAGCCCGGTTGGCACTATGGGTCTGCCCCAGCATTTT. Amino acid sequence: CASSPVGTMGLPQHF.

This clonotype was seen at least ten times. V and J are TRBV4-2 and TRBJ1-2; TRBD1 matches at 7 bases. CDR1 LGHNA and CDR2 YNFKEQ come from the germline V gene. V shed 1 base and J 6 bases; nucleotides not matched to a gene: 2. The CDR3 loop spans 13 amino acids. CDR3 sequence (DNA): TGTGCCAGCAGCCAAGTAACAGGGGATGGCTACACCTTC. This gives the protein CASSQVTGDGYTF.

The table lists this clonotype with many counts. CDR3 nucleotides: TGCGCCAGCAGCCTGACAGGGTCGGCCAAAAACATTCAGTACTTC. Its protein product is CASSLTGSAKNIQYF. This rearrangement joins TRBV5-1 to TRBJ2-4, with 7 bases aligning to TRBD1. V lost 4 bases and J lost 1; bases outside the gene matches: 5. Germline V gene sequence: CDR1 SGHRS, CDR2 YFSETQ. The CDR3 totals 15 residues. The whole variable domain, filled in from reference TRBV5-1 and TRBJ2-4, reads KAGVTQTPRYLIKTRGQQVTLSCSPISGHRSVSWYQQTPGQGLQFLFEYFSETQRNKGNFPGRFSGRQFSNSRSEMNVSTLELGDSALYLCASSLTGSAKNIQYFGAGTRLSVL.

The CDR3 DNA is TGTGCCAGCGGCTCCACAGGGTTTCGGACGACTGAAGCTTTCTTT. Its translation: CASGSTGFRTTEAFF. The chain recombines TRBV7-9 with TRBJ1-1; TRBD1 might be the D (6 bases). Germline V gene sequence: CDR1 SEHNR, CDR2 FQNEAQ (reference sequence). The CDR3 length is 15 residues. V shed 8 bases and J shed 5 bases, with 21 bases lying between them.

The chain is built from TRBV9 and TRBJ2-6; the match to TRBD1 covers 7 bases. There are 14 residues in the CDR3. After removal of 4 bases from V and 9 bases from J, the junction contained 7 bases not matched to a gene. In germline, CDR1 is SGDLS, CDR2 YYNGEE. CDR3 nucleotides: TGTGCCAGCAGCCGGGACAGCAACAACAACGTCCTGACTTTC. It specifies CASSRDSNNNVLTF.

This clonotype was seen ten or more times. This chain uses TRBV20-1 with TRBJ2-3; 10 bases line up with TRBD2. The CDR3 extends over 14 amino acids. Per germline, CDR1 DFQATT and CDR2 SNEGSKA (reference sequence). Losses at the gene ends were 3 bases for V and 5 bases for J; bases not matched to a gene: 5. The CDR3: CSARVAGGGDTQYF. The CDR3 bases are TGCAGTGCTAGGGTAGCGGGGGGCGGAGATACGCAGTATTTT.

This clonotype occurred a few times. The CDR3 bases are TGTGCCAGCAGCAATCGTGCAACTTCAGGCACCGGGGAGCTGTTTTTT. It specifies CASSNRATSGTGELFF. This sequence joins TRBV5-4 and TRBJ2-2, with D unresolved. From germline, CDR1 is SGHNT and CDR2 YYREEE (reference sequence). V was trimmed by 4 bases and J by 4 bases, leaving 17 bases between them. This CDR3 comprises 16 residues.

This clonotype has a count of ten or more. CDR3: CASLRGGEQFF. CDR3 in DNA: TGTGCCAGTCTCAGGGGGGGTGAGCAGTTCTTC. The chain employs TRBV2 and TRBJ2-1, with D perhaps assigned TRBD1 or TRBD2 (7 bases each). The germline V gene encodes CDR1 SNHLY and CDR2 FYNNEI. V lost 9 bases and J lost 9, with 12 bases in between. CDR3 length: 11 residues.

This rearrangement joins TRBV7-8 to TRBJ1-5; 9 bases fit TRBD1. After removal of 5 bases from V and 5 bases from J, the junction contained 10 bases not matched to a gene. Germline-derived CDR1 and CDR2 are SGHVS and FQNEAQ. This CDR3 region has 16 residues. CDR3 coding DNA: TGTGCCAGCAGCCCCCGGACAGGGGCAAGACATCAGCCCCAGCATTTT. It codes for CASSPRTGARHQPQHF.

This clonotype was seen a few times. This chain uses TRBV19 with TRBJ1-5; D is perhaps TRBD1 (5 bases). Trimming removed 3 bases from V and 7 bases from J, with 10 bases in between. CDR3 length: 13 residues. Germline CDR1 reads LNHDA; CDR2 reads SQIVND (reference sequence). CDR3 residues: CASSIQGGQPQHF. The CDR3 DNA follows: TGTGCCAGTAGTATCCAGGGTGGGCAGCCCCAGCATTTT.

This clonotype was seen many times. The chain links TRBV7-9 to TRBJ2-1, with D hard to call. V was pared by 1 base and J by 9 bases, with 10 bases between. CDR1 is SEHNR and CDR2 is FQNEAQ in the germline V gene (reference sequence). This CDR3 is 13 amino acids long. The CDR3 DNA sequence: TGTGCCAGCAGCTTAGATGCATGGGGTGAGCAGTTCTTC. Amino acids: CASSLDAWGEQFF.